The present entry profiles one TCR beta chain with its context. Its antigen remains unidentified. Germline CDR1 is WNHNN and CDR2 is SYGVQD (reference sequence). V was shortened by 6 bases and J by 5 bases, with 11 bases between the two germline ends. The CDR3 totals 13 residues. This sample was included in a study of neoadjuvant anti-PD-1 for oral cavity cancer. Study-wide context: Non-progressing patients received a fourth nivolumab dose near day 43, then surgery on days 50-56. Study conclusions and caveats: Post-nivolumab, blood T cell clonality was significantly elevated in non-responders.

Time point reported: after neoadjuvant nivolumab, at surgical resection. Produced via immunoSEQ multiplex PCR; TCRdb's table is partial and in-frame only. Of some 70,000 clones in the sample, about 85% are singletons; the top ten hold about 3.7%. The sample in question was PBMCs, obtained after nivolumab (anti-PD-1) treatment. This TCR came from a person aged 35-79 years with oral cavity squamous cell carcinoma. The V gene is TRBV10-1, the J gene TRBJ2-1; D ambiguous. Here the CDR3 reads CASSGFEDNEQFF. The CDR3 bases are TGCGCCAGCAGCGGCTTCGAAGACAATGAGCAGTTCTTC.